This TCR beta chain was captured in a study of OX40 agonist ivuxolimab in advanced cancers. Study at large: Prior anti-PD-1, anti-PD-L1 or anti-CTLA-4 therapy did not bar entry, and around 39% had some.

Study-wide results and caveats: Researchers report that CD8+ T cells had, on average, more expanded clones than CD4+.

TCRdb's copy holds only in-frame clones and misses some; the assay was immunoSEQ multiplex PCR. The profile covers about 52,000 clones, with 70% to 90% appearing a single time and around 6.7% taken by the ten largest. Trimming shortened V by 2 bases and J by 5 bases, and 15 bases separated the two germline ends. This CDR3 is built from 14 residues. CDR1 is GTSNPN, CDR2 SVGIG, per germline (reference sequence). Notes on this clone: Its antigen is as yet unknown.

This specimen consisted of CD4+ or CD8+ T cells sorted from blood, obtained in a trial of the OX40 agonist ivuxolimab. The sequence was obtained from an adult with an advanced solid tumor such as melanoma, head and neck, liver or kidney cancer. This chain joins TRBV30 and TRBJ1-1; D ambiguous. The CDR3 loop reads CAWSLINKGTEAFF. The DNA of the CDR3 is TGTGCCTGGAGTCTCATAAACAAGGGAACTGAAGCTTTCTTT.